The sequence of this T cell receptor beta chain was determined in a study of Graves' ophthalmopathy and Graves' hyperthyroidism. Amplifying from RNA transcripts, the study obtained TCR beta CDR3 regions. The authors performed first-round RT-PCR with HTBI primers and then a second-round multiplex PCR. TCRdb re-called the multiplex PCR reads with MiXCR, one entry per CDR3 protein. The repertoire has over a million distinct CDR3 sequences, roughly two fifths of them found once; the top ten carry roughly 10%. This clonotype was seen a single time. The CDR3 covers 14 residues. Trimming removed 10 bases from V and 4 bases from J; junction bases left unmatched: 7. Germline loops: CDR1 WSHSY, CDR2 SAAADI.

Material: peripheral blood or thyroid tissue (not recorded which). The chain carries TRBV10-2 and TRBJ1-2; the match to TRBD1 covers 12 bases. The receptor's source is an adult man with Graves' hyperthyroidism. The CDR3 loop reads CATLGTGGRYGYTF. The CDR3 nucleotides are TGCGCCACCCTGGGGACAGGGGGCCGCTATGGCTACACCTTC.